This T cell receptor (beta chain) originates from a study of blood T cell repertoires in COVID-19. Trimming removed 4 bases at V and 6 bases at J, with 14 bases between. The CDR3 has 13 residues. The germline gives CDR1 SGHRS, CDR2 YFSETQ. Clones were read by immunoSEQ multiplex PCR, and TCRdb kept only the in-frame ones, dropping some. The table has around 200,000 clones, 84% seen once. This clone was picked up one time. This receptor was taken from a woman aged 65 to 85 with COVID-19, enrolled during active disease. The chain combines TRBV5-1 with TRBJ2-7, with D possibly being TRBD1 (6 bases). The sequenced material came from peripheral blood. CDR3 region: CASSILQGSEQYF. In DNA, the CDR3 is TGCGCCAGCAGCATCCTACAGGGATCCGAGCAGTACTTC.